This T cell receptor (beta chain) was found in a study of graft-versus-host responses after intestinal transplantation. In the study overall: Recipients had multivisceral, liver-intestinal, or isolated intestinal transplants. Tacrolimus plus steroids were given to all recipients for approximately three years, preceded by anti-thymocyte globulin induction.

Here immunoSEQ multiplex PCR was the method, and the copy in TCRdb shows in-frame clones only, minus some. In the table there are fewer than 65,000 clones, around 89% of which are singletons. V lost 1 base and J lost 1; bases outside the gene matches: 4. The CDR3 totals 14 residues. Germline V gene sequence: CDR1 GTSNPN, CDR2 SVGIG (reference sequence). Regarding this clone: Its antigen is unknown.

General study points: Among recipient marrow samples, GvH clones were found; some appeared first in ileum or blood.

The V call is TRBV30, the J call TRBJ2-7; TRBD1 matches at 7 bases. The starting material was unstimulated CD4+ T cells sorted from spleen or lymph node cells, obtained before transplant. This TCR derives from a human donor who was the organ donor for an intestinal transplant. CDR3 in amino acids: CAWSGQGSSYEQYF. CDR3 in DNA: TGTGCCTGGAGTGGACAGGGCTCGTCCTACGAGCAGTACTTC.